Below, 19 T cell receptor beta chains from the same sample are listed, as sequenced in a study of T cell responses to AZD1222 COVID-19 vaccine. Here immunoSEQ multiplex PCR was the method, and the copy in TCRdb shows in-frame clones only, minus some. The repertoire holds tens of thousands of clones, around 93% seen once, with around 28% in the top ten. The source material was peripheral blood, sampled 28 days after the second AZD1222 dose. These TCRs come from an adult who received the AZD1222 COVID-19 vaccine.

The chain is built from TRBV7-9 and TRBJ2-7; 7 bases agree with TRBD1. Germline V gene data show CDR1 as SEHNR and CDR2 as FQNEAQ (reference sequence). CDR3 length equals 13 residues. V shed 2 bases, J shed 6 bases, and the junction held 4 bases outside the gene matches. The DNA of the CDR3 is TGTGCCAGCAGCTTAACAGGGGCGGGCGAGCAGTACTTC. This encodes CASSLTGAGEQYF.

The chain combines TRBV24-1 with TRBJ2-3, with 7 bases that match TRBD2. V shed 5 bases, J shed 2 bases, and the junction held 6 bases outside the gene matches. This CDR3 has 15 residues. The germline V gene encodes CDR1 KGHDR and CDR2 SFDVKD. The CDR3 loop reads CATSVGGSNTDTQYF. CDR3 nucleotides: TGTGCCACCAGTGTGGGCGGGAGTAACACAGATACGCAGTATTTT.

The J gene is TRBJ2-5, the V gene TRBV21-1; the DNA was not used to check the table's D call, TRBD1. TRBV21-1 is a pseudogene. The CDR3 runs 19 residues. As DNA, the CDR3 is TGTGCCAGCAGCAAAGGGCAGGGTCCAACTTCTTTATCCCTAGAGACCCAGTACTTC. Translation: CASSKGQGPTSLSLETQYF.

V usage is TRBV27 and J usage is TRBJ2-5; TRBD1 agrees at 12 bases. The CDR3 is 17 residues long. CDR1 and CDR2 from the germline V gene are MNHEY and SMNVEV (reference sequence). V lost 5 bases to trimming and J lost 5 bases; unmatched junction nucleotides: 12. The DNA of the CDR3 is TGTGCCAGCAGTCTACTCCCGGGGACAGGGGGCTTCGAGACCCAGTACTTC. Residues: CASSLLPGTGGFETQYF.

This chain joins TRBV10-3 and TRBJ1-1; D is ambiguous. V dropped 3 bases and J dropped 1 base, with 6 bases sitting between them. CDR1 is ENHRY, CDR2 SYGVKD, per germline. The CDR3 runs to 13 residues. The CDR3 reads CAISEETNTEAFF. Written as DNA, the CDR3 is TGTGCCATCAGTGAAGAAACGAACACTGAAGCTTTCTTT.

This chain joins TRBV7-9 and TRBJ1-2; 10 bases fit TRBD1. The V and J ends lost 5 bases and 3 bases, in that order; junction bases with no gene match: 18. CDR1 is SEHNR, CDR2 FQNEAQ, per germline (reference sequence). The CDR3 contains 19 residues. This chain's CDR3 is CASSASRGQGIGSDYGYTF. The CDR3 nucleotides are TGTGCCAGCAGCGCTTCACGGGGACAGGGGATAGGAAGCGACTATGGCTACACCTTC.

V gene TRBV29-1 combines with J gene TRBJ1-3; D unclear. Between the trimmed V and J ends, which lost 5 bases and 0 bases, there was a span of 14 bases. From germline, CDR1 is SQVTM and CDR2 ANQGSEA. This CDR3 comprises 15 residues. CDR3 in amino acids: CSVRGAKGSGNTIYF. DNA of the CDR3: TGCAGCGTTCGAGGCGCCAAGGGCTCTGGAAACACCATATATTTT. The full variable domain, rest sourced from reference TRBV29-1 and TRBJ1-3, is SAVISQKPSRDICQRGTSLTIQCQVDSQVTMMFWYRQQPGQSLTLIATANQGSEATYESGFVIDKFPISRPNLTFSTLTVSNMSPEDSSIYLCSVRGAKGSGNTIYFGEGSWLTVV.

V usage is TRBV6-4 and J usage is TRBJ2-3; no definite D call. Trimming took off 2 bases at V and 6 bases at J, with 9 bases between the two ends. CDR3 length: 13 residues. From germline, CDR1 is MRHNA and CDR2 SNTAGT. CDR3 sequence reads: CASSDTFGDTQYF. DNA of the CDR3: TGTGCCAGCAGTGACACATTCGGGGATACGCAGTATTTT.

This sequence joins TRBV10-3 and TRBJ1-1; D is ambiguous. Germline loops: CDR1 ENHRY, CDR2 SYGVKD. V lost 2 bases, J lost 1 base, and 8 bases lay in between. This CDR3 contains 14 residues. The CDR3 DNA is TGTGCCATCAGTGAGCCCGGAGGGAACACTGAAGCTTTCTTT. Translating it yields CAISEPGGNTEAFF.

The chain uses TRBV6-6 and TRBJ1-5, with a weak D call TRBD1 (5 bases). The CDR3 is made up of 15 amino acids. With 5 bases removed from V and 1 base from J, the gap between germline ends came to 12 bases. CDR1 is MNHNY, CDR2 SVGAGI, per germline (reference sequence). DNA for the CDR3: TGTGCCAGCAGTCCCCAAGCAGGGAGCAATCAGCCCCAGCATTTT. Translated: CASSPQAGSNQPQHF.

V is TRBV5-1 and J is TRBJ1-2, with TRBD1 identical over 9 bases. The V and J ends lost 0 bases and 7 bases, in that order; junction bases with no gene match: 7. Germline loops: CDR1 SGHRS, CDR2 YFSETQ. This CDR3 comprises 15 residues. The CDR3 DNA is TGCGCCAGCAGCTTGGGGCCGGGACAGGGAGGTGGCTACACCTTC. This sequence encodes CASSLGPGQGGGYTF.

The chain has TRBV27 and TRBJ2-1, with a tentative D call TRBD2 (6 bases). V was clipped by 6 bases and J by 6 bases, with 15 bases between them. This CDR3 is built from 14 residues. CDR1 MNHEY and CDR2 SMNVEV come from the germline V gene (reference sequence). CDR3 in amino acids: CASSDPGLFNEQFF. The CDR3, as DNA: TGTGCCAGCAGCGATCCGGGACTGTTCAATGAGCAGTTCTTC.

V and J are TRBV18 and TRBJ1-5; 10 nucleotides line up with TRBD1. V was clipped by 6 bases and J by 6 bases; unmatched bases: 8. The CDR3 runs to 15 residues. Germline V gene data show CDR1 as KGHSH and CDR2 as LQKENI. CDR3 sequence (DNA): TGTGCCAGCTCCTCGGACAGGGGGATGTCTCAGCCCCAGCATTTT. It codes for CASSSDRGMSQPQHF.

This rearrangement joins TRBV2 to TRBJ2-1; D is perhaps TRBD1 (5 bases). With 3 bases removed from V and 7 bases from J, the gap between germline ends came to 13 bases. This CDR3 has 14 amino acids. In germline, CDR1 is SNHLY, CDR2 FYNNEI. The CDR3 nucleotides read TGTGCCAGCAGTGACAGGGCCTCGGGTAATGAGCAGTTCTTC. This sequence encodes CASSDRASGNEQFF.

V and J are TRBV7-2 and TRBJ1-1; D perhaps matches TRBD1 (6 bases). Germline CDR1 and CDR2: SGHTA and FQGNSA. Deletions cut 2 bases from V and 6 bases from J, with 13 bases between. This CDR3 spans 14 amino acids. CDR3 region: CASSLLRDNAEAFF. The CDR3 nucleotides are TGTGCCAGCAGCTTACTGAGGGACAACGCTGAAGCTTTCTTT.

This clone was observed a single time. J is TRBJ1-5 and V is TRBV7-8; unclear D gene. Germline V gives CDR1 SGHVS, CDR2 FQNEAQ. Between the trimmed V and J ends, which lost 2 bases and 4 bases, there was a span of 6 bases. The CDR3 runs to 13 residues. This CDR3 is CASSLRVNQPQHF. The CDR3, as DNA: TGTGCCAGCAGCTTACGGGTTAATCAGCCCCAGCATTTT.

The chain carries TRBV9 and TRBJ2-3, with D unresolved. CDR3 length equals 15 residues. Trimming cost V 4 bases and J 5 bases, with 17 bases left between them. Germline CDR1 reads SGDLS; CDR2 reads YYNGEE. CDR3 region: CASSPPEGMLDTQYF. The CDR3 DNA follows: TGTGCCAGCAGCCCACCTGAAGGGATGCTAGATACGCAGTATTTT.

In DNA, the CDR3 is TGTGCCAGCAGCTTAAGTTCTACCTACGAGCAGTACTTC. Amino acids: CASSLSSTYEQYF. The chain is built from TRBV7-2 and TRBJ2-7; no clear D gene. Germline CDR1 is SGHTA and CDR2 is FQGNSA. This CDR3 spans 13 amino acids. Trimming took 2 bases from V and 2 from J, leaving 7 bases between them.

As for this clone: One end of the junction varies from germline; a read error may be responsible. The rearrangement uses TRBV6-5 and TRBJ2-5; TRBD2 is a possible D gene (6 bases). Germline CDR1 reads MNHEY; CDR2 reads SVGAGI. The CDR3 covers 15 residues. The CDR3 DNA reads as TGTGCCAGCAGGGGGCGGCGGGCCCCGGGAGAGACCCAATACTTC. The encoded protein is CASRGRRAPGETQYF.